This T cell receptor beta chain emerged from a study of blood T cell repertoires in COVID-19. About the study: Each recovered donor of Cohort 3 presented with two negative PCRs, clearance, or symptom resolution. Sites in the United States, Italy and Spain provided acute and convalescent COVID-19 samples.

The data were produced by immunoSEQ multiplex PCR, yet TCRdb's version contains in-frame clones alone and is incomplete. Altogether 200,000 or so clones are present, around 87% being singletons, with the ten largest covering 7% to 8.5%. The CDR3 is 14 amino acids. Between the trimmed V and J ends, which lost 7 bases and 4 bases, there was a span of 11 bases. Germline CDR1 and CDR2: SNHLY and FYNNEI. Participant-given clinical history determined each cohort assignment. This sequence originates from a man younger than 40 in a cohort exposed to, infected with or recovered from COVID-19 (not recorded which). The chain employs TRBV2 and TRBJ1-6; D uncertain. What was sequenced was PBMCs or T cells enriched from blood (not recorded which). This CDR3 is CASKWRIYNSPLHF. The CDR3 DNA is TGTGCCAGCAAGTGGAGAATTTATAATTCACCCCTCCACTTT.